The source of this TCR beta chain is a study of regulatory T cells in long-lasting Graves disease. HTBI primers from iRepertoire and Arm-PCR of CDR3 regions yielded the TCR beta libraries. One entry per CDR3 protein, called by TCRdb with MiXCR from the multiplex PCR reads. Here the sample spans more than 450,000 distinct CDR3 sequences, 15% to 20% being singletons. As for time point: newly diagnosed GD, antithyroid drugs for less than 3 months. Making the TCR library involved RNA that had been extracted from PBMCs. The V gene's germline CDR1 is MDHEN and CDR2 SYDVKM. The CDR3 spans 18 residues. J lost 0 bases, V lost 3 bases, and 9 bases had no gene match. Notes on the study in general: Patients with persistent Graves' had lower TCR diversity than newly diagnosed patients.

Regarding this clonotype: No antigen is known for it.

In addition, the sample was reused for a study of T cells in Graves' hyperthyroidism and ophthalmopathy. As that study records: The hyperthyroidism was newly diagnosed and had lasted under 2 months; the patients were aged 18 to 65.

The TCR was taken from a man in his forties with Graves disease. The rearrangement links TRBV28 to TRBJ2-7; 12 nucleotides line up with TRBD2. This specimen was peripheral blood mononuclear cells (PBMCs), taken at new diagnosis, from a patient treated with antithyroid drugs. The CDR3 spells CASSLLAGGPVGSYEQYF. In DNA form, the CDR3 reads TGTGCCAGCAGTTTGCTAGCGGGAGGGCCCGTCGGCTCCTACGAGCAGTACTTC.